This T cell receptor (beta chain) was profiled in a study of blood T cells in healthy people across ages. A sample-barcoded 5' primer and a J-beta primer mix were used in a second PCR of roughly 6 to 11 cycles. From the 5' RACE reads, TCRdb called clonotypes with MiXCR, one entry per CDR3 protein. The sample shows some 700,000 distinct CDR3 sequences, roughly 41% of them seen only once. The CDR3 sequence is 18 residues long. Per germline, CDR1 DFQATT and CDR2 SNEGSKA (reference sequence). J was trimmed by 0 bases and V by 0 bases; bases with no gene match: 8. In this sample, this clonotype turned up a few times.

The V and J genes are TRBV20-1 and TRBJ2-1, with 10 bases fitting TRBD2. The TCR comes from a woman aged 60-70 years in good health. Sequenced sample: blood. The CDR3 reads CSARDWIAGGSSYNEQFF. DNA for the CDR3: TGCAGTGCTAGAGATTGGATAGCGGGAGGATCCTCCTACAATGAGCAGTTCTTC.